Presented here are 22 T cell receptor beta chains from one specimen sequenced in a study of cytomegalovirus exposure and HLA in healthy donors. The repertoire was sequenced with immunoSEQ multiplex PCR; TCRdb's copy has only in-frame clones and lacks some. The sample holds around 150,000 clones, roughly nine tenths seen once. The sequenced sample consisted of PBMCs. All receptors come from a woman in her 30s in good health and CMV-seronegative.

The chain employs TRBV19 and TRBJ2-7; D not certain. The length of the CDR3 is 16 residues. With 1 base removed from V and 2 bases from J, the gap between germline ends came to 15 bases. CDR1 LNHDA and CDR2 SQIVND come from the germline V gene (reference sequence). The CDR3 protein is CASSIGRGALPYEQYF. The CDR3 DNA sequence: TGTGCCAGTAGTATAGGTAGAGGCGCCTTACCCTACGAGCAGTACTTC.

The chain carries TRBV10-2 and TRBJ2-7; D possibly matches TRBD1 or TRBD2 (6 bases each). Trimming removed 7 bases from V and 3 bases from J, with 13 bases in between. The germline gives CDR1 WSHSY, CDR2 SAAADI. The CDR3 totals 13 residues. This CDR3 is CASTERGDYEQYF. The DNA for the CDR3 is TGCGCCAGCACTGAAAGGGGGGACTACGAGCAGTACTTC.

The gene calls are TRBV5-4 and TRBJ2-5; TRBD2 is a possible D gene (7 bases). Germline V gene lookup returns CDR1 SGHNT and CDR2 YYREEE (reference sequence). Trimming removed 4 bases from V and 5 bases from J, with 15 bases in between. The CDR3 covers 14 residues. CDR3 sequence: CASSPQGGSETQYF. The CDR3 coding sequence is TGTGCCAGCAGCCCACAGGGAGGGAGTGAGACCCAGTACTTC. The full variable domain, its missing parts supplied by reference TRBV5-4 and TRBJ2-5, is ETGVTQSPTHLIKTRGQQVTLRCSSQSGHNTVSWYQQALGQGPQFIFQYYREEENGRGNFPPRFSGLQFPNYSSELNVNALELDDSALYLCASSPQGGSETQYFGPGTRLLVL.

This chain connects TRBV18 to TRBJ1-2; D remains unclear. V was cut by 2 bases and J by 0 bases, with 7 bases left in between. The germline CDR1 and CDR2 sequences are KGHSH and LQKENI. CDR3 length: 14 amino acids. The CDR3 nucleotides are TGTGCCAGCTCACCAGAGTCAGCTAACTATGGCTACACCTTC. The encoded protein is CASSPESANYGYTF.

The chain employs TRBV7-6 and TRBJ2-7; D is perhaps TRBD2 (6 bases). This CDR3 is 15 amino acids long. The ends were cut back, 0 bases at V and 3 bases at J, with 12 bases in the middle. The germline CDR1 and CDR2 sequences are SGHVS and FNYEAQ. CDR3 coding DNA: TGTGCCAGCAGCTTAGCCCCCCAGGGAGGCTACGAGCAGTACTTC. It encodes CASSLAPQGGYEQYF.

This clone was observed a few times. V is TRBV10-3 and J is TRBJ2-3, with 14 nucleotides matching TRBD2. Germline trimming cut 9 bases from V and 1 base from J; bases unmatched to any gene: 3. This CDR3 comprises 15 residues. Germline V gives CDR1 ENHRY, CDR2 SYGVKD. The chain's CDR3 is CAIRLAGGGTDTQYF. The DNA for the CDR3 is TGTGCCATTCGACTAGCGGGAGGGGGCACAGATACGCAGTATTTT.

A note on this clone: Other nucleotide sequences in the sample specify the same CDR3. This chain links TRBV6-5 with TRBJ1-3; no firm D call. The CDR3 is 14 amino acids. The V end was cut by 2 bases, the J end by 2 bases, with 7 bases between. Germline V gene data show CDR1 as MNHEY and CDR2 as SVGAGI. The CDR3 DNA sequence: TGTGCCAGCAGTTACGGCGGGACTGGAAACACCATATATTTT. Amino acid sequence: CASSYGGTGNTIYF.

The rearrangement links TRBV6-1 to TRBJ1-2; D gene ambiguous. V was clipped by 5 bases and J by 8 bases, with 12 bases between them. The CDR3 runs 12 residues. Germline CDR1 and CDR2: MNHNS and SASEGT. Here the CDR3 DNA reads TGTGCCAGCAGTATAAGCTCCTGGGGCTACACCTTC. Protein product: CASSISSWGYTF.

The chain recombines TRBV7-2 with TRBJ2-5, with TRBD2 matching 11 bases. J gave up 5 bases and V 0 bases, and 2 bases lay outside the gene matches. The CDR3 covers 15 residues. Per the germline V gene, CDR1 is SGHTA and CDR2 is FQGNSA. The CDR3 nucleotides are TGTGCCAGCAGCTTAGCTAGCGGGAGGGCGGAGACCCAGTACTTC. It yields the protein CASSLASGRAETQYF.

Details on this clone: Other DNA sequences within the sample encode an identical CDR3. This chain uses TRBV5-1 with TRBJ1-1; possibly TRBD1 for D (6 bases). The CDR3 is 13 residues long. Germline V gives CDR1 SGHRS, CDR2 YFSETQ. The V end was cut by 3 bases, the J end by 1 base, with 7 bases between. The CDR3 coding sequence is TGCGCCAGCAGCTCACAGGGGAACACTGAAGCTTTCTTT. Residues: CASSSQGNTEAFF.

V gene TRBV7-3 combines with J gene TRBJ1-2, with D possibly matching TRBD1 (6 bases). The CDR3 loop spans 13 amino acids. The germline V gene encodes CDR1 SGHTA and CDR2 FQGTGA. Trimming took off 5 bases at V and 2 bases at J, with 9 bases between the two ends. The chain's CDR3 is CASSNDRNYGYTF. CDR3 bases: TGTGCCAGCAGCAATGACAGGAACTATGGCTACACCTTC.

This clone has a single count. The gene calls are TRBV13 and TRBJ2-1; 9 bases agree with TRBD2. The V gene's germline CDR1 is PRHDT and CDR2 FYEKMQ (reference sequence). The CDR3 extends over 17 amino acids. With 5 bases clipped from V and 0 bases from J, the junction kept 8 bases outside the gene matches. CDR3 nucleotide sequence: TGTGCCAGCAGCCCCACCCGTAGCGGGAGCTCCTACAATGAGCAGTTCTTC. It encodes CASSPTRSGSSYNEQFF. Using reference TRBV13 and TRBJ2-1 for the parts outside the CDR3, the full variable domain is AAGVIQSPRHLIKEKRETATLKCYPIPRHDTVYWYQQGPGQDPQFLISFYEKMQSDKGSIPDRFSAQQFSDYHSELNMSSLELGDSALYFCASSPTRSGSSYNEQFFGPGTRLTVL.

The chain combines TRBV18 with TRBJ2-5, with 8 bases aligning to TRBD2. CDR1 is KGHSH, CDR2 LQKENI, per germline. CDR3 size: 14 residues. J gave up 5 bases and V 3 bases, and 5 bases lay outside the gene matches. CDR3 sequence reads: CASSPSSGTETQYF. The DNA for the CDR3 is TGTGCCAGCTCACCGAGTAGCGGGACGGAGACCCAGTACTTC.

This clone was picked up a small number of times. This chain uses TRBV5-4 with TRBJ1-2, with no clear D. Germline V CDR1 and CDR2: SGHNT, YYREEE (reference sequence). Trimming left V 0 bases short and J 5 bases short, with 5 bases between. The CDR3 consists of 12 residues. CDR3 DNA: TGTGCCAGCAGCTTGGAACGGTATGGCTACACCTTC. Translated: CASSLERYGYTF.

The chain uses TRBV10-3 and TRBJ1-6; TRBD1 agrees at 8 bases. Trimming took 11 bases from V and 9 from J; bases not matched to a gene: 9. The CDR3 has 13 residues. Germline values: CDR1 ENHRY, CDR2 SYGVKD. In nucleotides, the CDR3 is TGTGCCTCACGGGGGACAGGTTCTTCACCCCTCCACTTT. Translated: CASRGTGSSPLHF.

CDR3 region: CASSRDGENYGYTF. CDR3 in DNA: TGTGCCAGCAGTCGGGACGGCGAAAACTATGGCTACACCTTC. The gene calls are TRBV6-5 and TRBJ1-2, with TRBD1 as a possible D gene (5 bases). Deletions cut 5 bases from V and 2 bases from J, with 12 bases between. Germline V CDR1 and CDR2: MNHEY, SVGAGI. The CDR3 runs 14 residues.

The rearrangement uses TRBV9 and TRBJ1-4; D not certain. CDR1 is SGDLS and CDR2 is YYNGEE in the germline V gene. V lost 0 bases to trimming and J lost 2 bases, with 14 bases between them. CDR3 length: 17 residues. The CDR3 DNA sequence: TGTGCCAGCAGCGTAGTTGACGCATTGAGGACTAATGAAAAACTGTTTTTT. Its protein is CASSVVDALRTNEKLFF.

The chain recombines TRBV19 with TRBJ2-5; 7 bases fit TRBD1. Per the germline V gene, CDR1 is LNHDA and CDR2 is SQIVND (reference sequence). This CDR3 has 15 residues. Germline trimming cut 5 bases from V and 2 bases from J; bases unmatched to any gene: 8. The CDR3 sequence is CASSALTGYQETQYF. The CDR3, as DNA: TGTGCCAGTAGTGCGCTGACAGGGTATCAAGAGACCCAGTACTTC.

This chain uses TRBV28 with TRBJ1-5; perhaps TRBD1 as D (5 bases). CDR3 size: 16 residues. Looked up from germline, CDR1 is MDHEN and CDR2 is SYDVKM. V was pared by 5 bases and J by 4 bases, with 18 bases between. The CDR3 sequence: CASSLAGLGPNQPQHF. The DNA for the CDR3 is TGTGCCAGCAGTCTAGCGGGGCTCGGACCGAATCAGCCCCAGCATTTT.

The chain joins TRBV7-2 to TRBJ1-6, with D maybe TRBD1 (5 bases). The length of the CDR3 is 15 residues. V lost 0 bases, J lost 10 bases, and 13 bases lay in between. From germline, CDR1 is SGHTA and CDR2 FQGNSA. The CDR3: CASSLASTGQSPLHF. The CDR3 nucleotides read TGTGCCAGCAGCTTAGCCTCCACAGGCCAATCACCCCTCCACTTT. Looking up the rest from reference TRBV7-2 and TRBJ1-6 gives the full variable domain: GAGVSQSPSNKVTEKGKDVELRCDPISGHTALYWYRQSLGQGLEFLIYFQGNSAPDKSGLPSDRFSAERTGGSVSTLTIQRTQQEDSAVYLCASSLASTGQSPLHFGNGTRLTVT.

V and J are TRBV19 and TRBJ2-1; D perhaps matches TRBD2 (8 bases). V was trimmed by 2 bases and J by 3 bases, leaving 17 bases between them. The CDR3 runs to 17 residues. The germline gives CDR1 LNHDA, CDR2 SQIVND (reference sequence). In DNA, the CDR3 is TGTGCCAGTAGTATACGGCGCGGGGGGACAGACTACAATGAGCAGTTCTTC. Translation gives CASSIRRGGTDYNEQFF.

CDR3 sequence: CASSISVGGGPTEAFF. As DNA, the CDR3 is TGTGCCAGCAGCATATCTGTGGGGGGCGGTCCCACTGAAGCTTTCTTT. The rearrangement joins TRBV5-4 to TRBJ1-1; the D gene is possibly TRBD1 (6 bases). This CDR3 is built from 16 residues. Trimming stripped 4 bases from V and 4 bases from J, with 20 bases between. Germline V gene sequence: CDR1 SGHNT, CDR2 YYREEE (reference sequence). The entire variable domain, with the rest obtained from reference TRBV5-4 and TRBJ1-1, is as follows: ETGVTQSPTHLIKTRGQQVTLRCSSQSGHNTVSWYQQALGQGPQFIFQYYREEENGRGNFPPRFSGLQFPNYSSELNVNALELDDSALYLCASSISVGGGPTEAFFGQGTRLTVV.